This T cell receptor beta chain stems from a study of identical twins. This clonotype was detected a few times. The antigen is not known. Deletions cut 2 bases from V and 7 bases from J, with 11 bases between. CDR1 and CDR2 from the germline V gene are LGHDT and YNNKEL (reference sequence). This CDR3 spans 14 amino acids. TCRdb itself ran the 5' RACE reads through MiXCR, one entry per CDR3 protein. Here the sample spans 500,000 or so distinct CDR3 sequences, 14% being singletons. Study outcomes and limitations: Fewer insertions marked abundant cord blood beta clonotypes; young adult naive trended weakly, memory not at all.

The sample also formed part of further work on yellow fever vaccine responses in identical twins.

Sequenced input: CD4+ T cells sorted from blood. The TCR originated in a woman aged 18-29 years in good health. The chain is built from TRBV3-1 and TRBJ2-2; D gene uncertain. CDR3 residues: CASSQKGSGGELFF. The CDR3 bases are TGTGCCAGCAGCCAAAAAGGGTCGGGCGGGGAGCTGTTTTTT. Variable domain in full (rest from reference TRBV3-1 and TRBJ2-2): DTAVSQTPKYLVTQMGNDKSIKCEQNLGHDTMYWYKQDSKKFLKIMFSYNNKELIINETVPNRFSPKSPDKAHLNLHINSLELGDSAVYFCASSQKGSGGELFFGEGSRLTVL.